This T cell receptor (beta chain) emerged from a study of cytomegalovirus exposure and HLA in healthy donors. Study context: The approximately 120 validation repertoires were produced on the same platform as the roughly 720 repertoires of the first cohort. This was reported in a later analysis.

The table came from immunoSEQ multiplex PCR; TCRdb's copy has only in-frame clones and leaves some out. This sample has about 84,000 clones, with around 90% found just once. Trimming cost V 4 bases and J 3 bases, with 18 bases left between them. Germline assignment: CDR1 KGHSH and CDR2 LQKENI. The CDR3 is made up of 16 amino acids. This clone was seen once. Its antigen is still unknown. General observations from the study: There were a few CMV-associated chains whose specificity for CMV antigens was confirmed in vitro.

The sequencing input was PBMCs. The origin of this receptor is a man aged 25 to 40 in good health and CMV-seronegative. The chain has TRBV18 and TRBJ1-1; D is possibly TRBD1 (5 bases). The CDR3 DNA sequence: TGTGCCAGCTCACGGGGCCTATCCCGTGGGGACACTGAAGCTTTCTTT. Protein: CASSRGLSRGDTEAFF.